The TCR beta chain under discussion was sequenced for a study of radiation and T cells in renal cell carcinoma. Time point meaning: blood 2 weeks post-SBRT. Treatment indicated: 15 Gy SBRT to primary tumor, nephrectomy 4 weeks later. Whole-study findings and limits: From baseline, blood top tumor clonotypes peaked at 2 weeks post-radiation.

Clones were sequenced by immunoSEQ multiplex PCR, and TCRdb holds only the in-frame ones, with some missing. The table records some 76,000 clones, 82% of them present only once. The CDR3 loop spans 10 amino acids. Germline V CDR1 and CDR2: SNHLY, FYNNEI. The V end was cut by 3 bases, the J end by 4 bases, with 1 base between. To note about this clone: The antigen is unknown.

The sample here was blood, taken from a patient whose treatment included radiotherapy and nephrectomy. The V and J genes are TRBV2 and TRBJ2-7; unclear D gene. The source is a man in his 60s with renal cell carcinoma. The CDR3 DNA follows: TGTGCCAGCAGTGAGTACGAGCAGTACTTC. Translation: CASSEYEQYF.